This T cell receptor (beta chain) was identified in a study of vaccination and CD4 T cells after COVID-19. Study details: Nasal swab PCR detected SARS-CoV-2 in convalescent patients, who comprised 9 or 10 mild cases and one severe case.

TCRdb called the PCR reads again in MiXCR, with one record for every CDR3 protein. This sample carries 15,000 to 20,000 distinct CDR3 sequences, roughly 60% of them seen once, and the ten largest clones take 0.95% to 1.2%. The CDR3 covers 13 residues. V lost 5 bases and J lost 4, with 11 bases in between. The germline CDR1 and CDR2 sequences are DFQATT and SNEGSKA (reference sequence). The chain recombines TRBV20-1 with TRBJ2-2; no reliable D call. The input for sequencing was CD4+ T cells from blood, taken after SARS-CoV-2 vaccination. The sequence was collected from a human donor who had recovered from COVID-19. The CDR3, as DNA: TGCAGTGCTTTCCATGGACGCACCGGGGAGCTGTTTTTT. Translating gives CSAFHGRTGELFF.